The present T cell receptor beta chain was sequenced within a study of beta chain features in type 1 diabetes. Trimming shortened V by 8 bases and J by 6 bases, and 18 bases separated the two germline ends. The germline V gene has CDR1 ENHRY and CDR2 SYGVKD. The CDR3 runs 14 residues. There are many counts of this clone. cDNA synthesis used the whole RNA isolate, giving expressed TCRB sequences. Profiling relied on immunoSEQ multiplex PCR, and the TCRdb table lists in-frame clones only, not all of them. This table has about 300,000 clones, around 7.3% appearing once. This receptor was taken from a woman under 30 in good health. The V gene is TRBV10-3, the J gene TRBJ2-3, with D maybe TRBD2 (6 bases). Sequenced input: central memory CD4+ T cells from blood. In DNA form, the CDR3 reads TGTGCCATCCCGAGCGGGTCACAAGGGGATACGCAGTATTTT. This sequence encodes CAIPSGSQGDTQYF.